This TCR beta chain originates from a study of cytomegalovirus exposure and HLA in healthy donors. Study-wide findings and caveats: Fewer N-insertions than the roughly 670-donor mean were reportedly shown by an Asian-associated ancestry cluster in a later analysis.

CDR3 length equals 16 residues. The V end was cut by 9 bases, the J end by 1 base, with 19 bases between. Germline V gene data show CDR1 as SNHLY and CDR2 as FYNNEI. The PCR contained 60 Vbeta and 13 Jbeta primers. Clones were read by immunoSEQ multiplex PCR, and TCRdb kept only the in-frame ones, dropping some. The data show under 200,000 clones, approximately 84% seen once. Regarding this clone: Its antigen is not identified.

This receptor was obtained from a man younger than 40 in good health and CMV-seronegative. V usage is TRBV2 and J usage is TRBJ1-3; D unclear. Sequences were obtained from PBMCs. The CDR3 DNA is TGTGCCAGTCATCCCACAGTGGCGTTTTCTGGAAACACCATATATTTT. Translation gives CASHPTVAFSGNTIYF.